Listed below are T cell receptor beta chains from one sample, sequenced in a study of T-cell reconstitution after alpha-beta-depleted transplantation in children. TCRdb re-analysed the PCR reads in MiXCR, keeping a single row per CDR3 protein. The sample has approximately 20,000 distinct CDR3 sequences, 13% seen once. The sample consisted of PBMCs, mostly from graft donor cells, taken 60 days after TCRalphabeta/CD19-depleted stem cell transplant. These receptors were obtained from a female patient aged 2-15 years who had a stem cell transplant for congenital amegakaryocytic thrombocytopenia, so the T cells may come from the graft donor. Each CDR3 is given with its conserved first and last residue. The D gene is left open where the match is weak. The size entry is marked missing in some rows and otherwise reads once, few, many or a size class.

CSAGTSVREQYF TGCAGTGCCGGGACTAGCGTGCGCGAGCAGTACTTC TRBD2 TRBJ2-7 many 12 TRBV20-1
CASSLFPVRDRRITYGYTF TGTGCCAGCAGTTTATTTCCCGTCCGGGACAGAAGAATTACCTATGGCTACACCTTC TRBD1 TRBJ1-2 many 19 TRBV28
CASNRGSTYNEQFF TGCGCCAGCAACAGAGGGAGTACCTACAATGAGCAGTTCTTC - TRBJ2-1 medium-sized 14 TRBV5-1
CSHEASGSNEQFF TGCAGTCACGAGGCTAGCGGGAGCAATGAGCAGTTCTTC TRBD2 TRBJ2-1 many 13 TRBV20-1
CSGTDRAGDTQYF TGCAGTGGCACGGACCGAGCGGGGGATACGCAGTATTTT TRBD2 TRBJ2-3 many 13 TRBV20-1
CAMGASSGSYTDTQYF TGTGCCATGGGCGCCTCTAGCGGGAGTTACACAGATACGCAGTATTTT - TRBJ2-3 - 16 TRBV21-1
CAWSVLAGEETQYF TGTGCCTGGAGTGTACTAGCGGGAGAAGAGACCCAGTACTTC TRBD2 TRBJ2-5 - 14 TRBV30
CASSQNPGRSTDTQYF TGCGCCAGCAGCCAAAACCCAGGGCGTAGCACAGATACGCAGTATTTT - TRBJ2-3 - 16 TRBV4-1
CASSPLGRGRYNEQFF TGTGCCAGCTCACCACTTGGCCGGGGCCGCTACAATGAGCAGTTCTTC - TRBJ2-1 many 16 TRBV18
CASSLGSLGNTIYF TGTGCCAGCAGTTTGGGGTCGCTCGGAAACACCATATATTTT - TRBJ1-3 many 14 TRBV28
CSARPPGQGNEKLFF TGCAGTGCTAGACCGCCGGGACAGGGAAATGAAAAACTGTTTTTT TRBD1 TRBJ1-4 many 15 TRBV20-1
CASSLRDPYDYEQYF TGCGCCAGCAGCCTCCGGGACCCCTACGATTACGAGCAGTACTTC - TRBJ2-7 many 15 TRBV5-1
CSVSGPAGAFF TGCAGCGTTTCCGGGCCAGCAGGCGCTTTCTTT - TRBJ1-1 many 11 TRBV29-1
CASSPHGTPSSYNEQFF TGTGCCAGCAGCCCTCACGGGACTCCGAGCTCCTACAATGAGCAGTTCTTC - TRBJ2-1 many 17 TRBV11-2
CSARGETGSTQYF TGCAGTGCTAGAGGAGAAACAGGGAGTACGCAGTATTTT - TRBJ2-3 many 13 TRBV20-1
CASSLYPPGGGLLTEAFF TGTGCCAGCAGTTTATACCCCCCAGGGGGGGGGCTCCTAACTGAAGCTTTCTTT TRBD1 TRBJ1-1 many 18 TRBV27
CASALAGGPYGSYNEQFF TGTGCCAGCGCCCTAGCGGGAGGGCCGTATGGGTCCTACAATGAGCAGTTCTTC TRBD2 TRBJ2-1 many 18 TRBV27
CASSPYFSAGTYNEQFF TGTGCCAGCAGCCCCTACTTTTCGGCGGGAACCTACAATGAGCAGTTCTTC - TRBJ2-1 many 17 TRBV5-6
CSVGTGGYNEQLF TGCAGCGTTGGGACAGGGGGATACAATGAGCAGCTCTTC TRBD1 TRBJ2-1 - 13 TRBV29-1
CASSWGGNGLASNEQFF TGCGCCAGCAGCTGGGGCGGAAACGGACTAGCGTCCAATGAGCAGTTCTTC TRBD2 TRBJ2-1 - 17 TRBV5-1
CAISEENSNQPQHF TGTGCCATCAGTGAAGAGAATAGCAATCAGCCCCAGCATTTT - TRBJ1-5 many 14 TRBV10-3
CASSLKGLVSYNEQFF TGTGCCAGCAGCTTAAAAGGACTAGTCTCCTACAATGAGCAGTTCTTC TRBD2 TRBJ2-1 many 16 TRBV7-3
CASSEQRAGELFF TGTGCCAGCAGTGAACAGCGAGCCGGGGAGCTGTTTTTT - TRBJ2-2 - 13 TRBV6-1
CSATGGNTEAFF TGCAGTGCTACAGGGGGGAACACTGAAGCTTTCTTT TRBD1 TRBJ1-1 many 12 TRBV20-1
CSASRRAVYEQYF TGCAGTGCTAGTCGGAGGGCCGTCTACGAGCAGTACTTC - TRBJ2-7 many 13 TRBV20-1
CSASLSYEQYF TGCAGTGCTAGCCTCAGTTACGAGCAGTACTTC - TRBJ2-7 many 11 TRBV20-1
CAWSRGGYQPGANVLTF TGTGCCTGGAGTAGGGGGGGCTACCAACCTGGGGCCAACGTCCTGACTTTC - TRBJ2-6 many 17 TRBV30
CSARDLLLSYEQYF TGCAGTGCTAGAGACCTCTTACTTTCTTACGAGCAGTACTTC - TRBJ2-7 many 14 TRBV20-1
CASSLDGGNYEQYF TGTGCCAGCAGCTTAGATGGGGGAAACTACGAGCAGTACTTC - TRBJ2-7 many 14 TRBV11-2
CASSTGLAGVFYNEQFF TGTGCCAGCAGTACGGGACTAGCGGGAGTATTCTACAATGAGCAGTTCTTC TRBD2 TRBJ2-1 many 17 TRBV27
CASSGTRPFKTQYF TGTGCCAGCAGTGGGACTAGGCCCTTTAAGACCCAGTACTTC TRBD2 TRBJ2-5 - 14 TRBV2
CSARGLAGEVSSYNDQFF TGCAGTGCTAGGGGGCTAGCGGGAGAAGTCAGCTCCTACAATGATCAGTTCTTC TRBD2 TRBJ2-1 once 18 TRBV20-1
CASGGNKLAKNIQYF TGTGCCAGCGGCGGAAACAAGCTAGCCAAAAACATTCAGTACTTC - TRBJ2-4 - 15 TRBV28
CASSEGYNEQFF TGTGCCAGCAGTGAAGGCTACAATGAGCAGTTCTTC - TRBJ2-1 many 12 TRBV6-1
CASSLGVAVTDTQYF TGTGCCAGCAGCTTAGGCGTAGCGGTCACAGATACGCAGTATTTT - TRBJ2-3 many 15 TRBV7-3
CSAPRRSTEAFF TGCAGTGCTCCTAGGAGGAGCACTGAAGCTTTCTTT - TRBJ1-1 many 12 TRBV20-1
CASTRTLTYEQYF TGTGCCAGCACACGGACCCTAACCTACGAGCAGTACTTC - TRBJ2-7 many 13 TRBV28
CASSLIEQFF TGTGCCAGCAGCTTGATTGAGCAGTTCTTC - TRBJ2-1 many 10 TRBV7-9
CASGESRKGTGELFF TGTGCCAGCGGCGAGTCAAGAAAGGGGACCGGGGAGCTGTTTTTT - TRBJ2-2 - 15 TRBV7-9
CASSYQTPVGVTYEQYF TGTGCCAGCAGTTACCAAACCCCGGTGGGGGTGACCTACGAGCAGTACTTC - TRBJ2-7 many 17 TRBV6-5
CSASHGTGGGYTF TGCAGTGCTAGCCACGGGACAGGCGGTGGCTACACCTTC TRBD1 TRBJ1-2 many 13 TRBV20-1
CASSLDGLAGYEQYF TGTGCCAGCAGCTTAGACGGACTAGCGGGCTACGAGCAGTACTTC TRBD2 TRBJ2-7 many 15 TRBV11-2